Described below is a single T cell receptor (beta chain) sequence and its context. The CDR3 contains 13 residues. V lost 3 bases, J lost 4 bases, and 9 bases lay in between. Germline V gene lookup returns CDR1 MDHEN and CDR2 SYDVKM. Authors' analysis steps: Amplifying reference gene primers gave estimates of nucleated cell counts. Profiled with immunoSEQ multiplex PCR; TCRdb holds only in-frame clones, not every one. V and J calls and clone size follow that table, whereas D and trimming were derived from the DNA. The sample gives over 200,000 clones, approximately 82% of which show up once; 8.2% is in the top ten. The data were taken from a study of blood T cell repertoires in COVID-19. Study context: Whether acute or convalescent, the COVID-19 samples came from the United States, Italy and Spain. The analysed material was cDNA or gDNA that came from T cells, B-cell-depleted T cells, or PBMCs.

The sequenced sample consisted of peripheral blood. This sequence joins TRBV28 and TRBJ1-2; the D gene is possibly TRBD1 (6 bases). The sequence came from a woman aged 45-65 years with acute or convalescent COVID-19. DNA of the CDR3: TGTGCCAGCAGTTTTGACAGGCGCTATGGCTACACCTTC. This gives the protein CASSFDRRYGYTF.